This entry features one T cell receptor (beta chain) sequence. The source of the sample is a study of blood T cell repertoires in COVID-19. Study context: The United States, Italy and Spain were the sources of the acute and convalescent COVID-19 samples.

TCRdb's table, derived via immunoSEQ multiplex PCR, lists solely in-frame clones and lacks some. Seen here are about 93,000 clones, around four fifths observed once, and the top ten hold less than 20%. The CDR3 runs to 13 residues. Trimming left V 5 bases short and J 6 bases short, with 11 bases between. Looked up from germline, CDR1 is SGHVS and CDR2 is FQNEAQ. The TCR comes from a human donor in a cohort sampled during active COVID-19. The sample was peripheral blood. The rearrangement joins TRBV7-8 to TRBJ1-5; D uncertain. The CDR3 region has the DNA TGTGCCAGCAGCGAATTCGGTTTTCAGCCCCAGCATTTT. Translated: CASSEFGFQPQHF.